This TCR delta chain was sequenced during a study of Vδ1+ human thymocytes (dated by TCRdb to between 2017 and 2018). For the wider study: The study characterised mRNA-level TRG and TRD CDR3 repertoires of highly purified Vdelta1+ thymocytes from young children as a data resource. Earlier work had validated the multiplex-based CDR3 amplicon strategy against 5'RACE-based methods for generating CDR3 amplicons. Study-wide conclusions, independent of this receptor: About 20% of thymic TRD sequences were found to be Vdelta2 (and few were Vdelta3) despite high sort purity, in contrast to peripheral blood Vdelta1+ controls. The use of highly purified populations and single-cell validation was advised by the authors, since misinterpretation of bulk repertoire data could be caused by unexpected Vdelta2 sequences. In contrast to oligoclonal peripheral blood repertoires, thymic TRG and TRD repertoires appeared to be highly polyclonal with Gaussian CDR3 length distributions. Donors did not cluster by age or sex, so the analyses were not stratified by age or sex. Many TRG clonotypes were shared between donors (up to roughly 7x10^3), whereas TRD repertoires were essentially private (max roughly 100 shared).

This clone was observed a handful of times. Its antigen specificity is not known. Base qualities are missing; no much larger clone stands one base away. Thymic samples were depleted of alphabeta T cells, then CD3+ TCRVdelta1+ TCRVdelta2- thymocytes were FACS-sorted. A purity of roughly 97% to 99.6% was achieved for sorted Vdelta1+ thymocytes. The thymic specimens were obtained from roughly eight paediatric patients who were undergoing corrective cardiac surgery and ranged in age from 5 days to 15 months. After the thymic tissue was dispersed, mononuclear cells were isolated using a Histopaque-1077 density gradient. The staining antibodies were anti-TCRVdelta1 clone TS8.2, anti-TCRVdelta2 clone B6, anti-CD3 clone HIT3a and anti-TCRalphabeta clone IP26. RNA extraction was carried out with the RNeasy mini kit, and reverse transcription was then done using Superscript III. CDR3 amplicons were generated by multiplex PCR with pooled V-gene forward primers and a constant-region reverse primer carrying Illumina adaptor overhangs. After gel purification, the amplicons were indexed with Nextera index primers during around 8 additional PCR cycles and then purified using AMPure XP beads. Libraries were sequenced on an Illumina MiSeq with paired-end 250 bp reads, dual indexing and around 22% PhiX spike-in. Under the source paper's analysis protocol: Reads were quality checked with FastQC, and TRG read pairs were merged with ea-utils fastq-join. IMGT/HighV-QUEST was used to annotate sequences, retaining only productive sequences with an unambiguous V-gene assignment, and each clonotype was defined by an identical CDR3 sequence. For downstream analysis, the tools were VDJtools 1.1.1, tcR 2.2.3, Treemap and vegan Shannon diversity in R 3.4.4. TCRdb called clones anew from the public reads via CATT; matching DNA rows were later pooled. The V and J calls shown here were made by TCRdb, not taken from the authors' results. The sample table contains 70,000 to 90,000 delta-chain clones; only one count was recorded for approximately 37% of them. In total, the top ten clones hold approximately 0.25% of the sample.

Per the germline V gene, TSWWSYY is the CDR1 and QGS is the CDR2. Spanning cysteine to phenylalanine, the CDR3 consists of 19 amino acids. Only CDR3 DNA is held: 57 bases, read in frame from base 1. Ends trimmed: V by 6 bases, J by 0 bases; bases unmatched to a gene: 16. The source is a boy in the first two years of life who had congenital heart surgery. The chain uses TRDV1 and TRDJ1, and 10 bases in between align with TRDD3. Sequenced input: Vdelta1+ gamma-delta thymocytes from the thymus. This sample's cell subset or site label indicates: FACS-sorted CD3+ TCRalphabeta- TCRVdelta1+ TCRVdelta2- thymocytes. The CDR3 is CALGLIPQYWGINTDKLIF. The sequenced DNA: TGTGCTCTTGGACTCATTCCCCAATACTGGGGGATCAACACCGATAAACTCATCTTT.